Presented here are 21 T cell receptor beta chains from one specimen sequenced in a study of blood T cells in healthy people across ages. Alongside a J-beta primer mix, a sample-barcoded 5' primer served in a second PCR lasting roughly 6 to 11 cycles. TCRdb recomputed calls from the 5' RACE reads with MiXCR, one row per CDR3 protein. The table shows 1.5 million or so distinct CDR3 sequences, with less than 45% occurring only once. Sequenced input: blood. The receptors were gathered from a woman younger than 35 in good health.

This clonotype was detected only a few times. DNA for the CDR3: TGTGCCAGCCAGTCCCCGGCAGGGCTCGGAAATCAGCCCCAGCATTTT. This codes for CASQSPAGLGNQPQHF. The chain employs TRBV12-3 or TRBV12-4 and TRBJ1-5; a possible D gene is TRBD1 (5 bases). This CDR3 contains 16 residues. Trimming removed 8 bases at V and 4 bases at J, with 21 bases between.

The rearrangement links TRBV10-3 to TRBJ1-6; D is unresolved. The germline V gene encodes CDR1 ENHRY and CDR2 SYGVKD. The CDR3 extends over 14 amino acids. Trimming took off 3 bases at V and 5 bases at J, with 8 bases between the two ends. Here the CDR3 reads CAISDSFNNSPLHF. The CDR3 DNA reads TGTGCCATCAGTGACAGCTTCAATAATTCACCCCTCCACTTT.

This clonotype was recorded a few times. The chain recombines TRBV6-5 with TRBJ2-1, with 7 bases fitting TRBD1. This CDR3 has 15 residues. The V gene's germline CDR1 is MNHEY and CDR2 SVGAGI. After removal of 6 bases from V and 6 bases from J, the junction contained 11 bases not matched to a gene. In nucleotides, the CDR3 is TGTGCCAGCAGGTCCCCGGGACAGACCGTCAATGAGCAGTTCTTC. It yields the protein CASRSPGQTVNEQFF.

The chain uses TRBV4-3 and TRBJ2-5; D unclear. Gene TRBJ2-7 matches the end of the DNA better, so the J call may be wrong. The CDR3 totals 13 residues. Germline V gene sequence: CDR1 LGHNA, CDR2 YSLEER. The CDR3 here is CASSQDRACEQYF. As DNA, the CDR3 is TGCGCCAGCAGCCAAGATAGGGCCTGCGAGCAGTACTTC.

In this sample, this clonotype turned up many times. The chain is built from TRBV6-5 and TRBJ2-1, with D possibly being TRBD1 (5 bases). Germline V gene sequence: CDR1 MNHEY, CDR2 SVGAGI. CDR3 length: 12 residues. Deletions cut 6 bases from V and 6 bases from J, with 9 bases between. The CDR3 protein is CASSQGPNEQFF. DNA for the CDR3: TGTGCCAGCAGCCAGGGTCCCAATGAGCAGTTCTTC.

The V and J genes are TRBV29-1 and TRBJ2-5; D is undetermined. This CDR3 region has 16 residues. CDR1 SQVTM and CDR2 ANQGSEA come from the germline V gene. V was trimmed by 4 bases and J by 5 bases, leaving 23 bases between them. The DNA for the CDR3 is TGCAGCGTTGCGGTAACCACTAAATTTGGAACGGAGACCCAGTACTTC. Protein: CSVAVTTKFGTETQYF.

The chain carries TRBV6-5 and TRBJ2-4; a weak D match, TRBD1 (6 bases). The closer fit of TRBJ2-7 to the DNA end suggests the J call may be wrong. There are 17 residues in the CDR3. CDR1 and CDR2 (germline): MNHEY, SVGAGI. CDR3 region: CASSYTTGIGAKYEQYF. CDR3 coding DNA: TGTGCCAGCAGTTACACCACAGGGATCGGAGCAAAATACGAGCAGTACTTC.

This clonotype has only a few counts. The chain is built from TRBV5-1 and TRBJ2-1; tentative D call: TRBD1 (5 bases). Germline CDR1 and CDR2: SGHRS and YFSETQ. V dropped 5 bases and J dropped 0 bases, with 15 bases sitting between them. CDR3 length: 16 amino acids. The CDR3: CASSQGRRSSYNEQFF. The CDR3, as DNA: TGCGCCAGCAGTCAGGGTCGGCGCAGCTCCTACAATGAGCAGTTCTTC.

The rearrangement uses TRBV19 and TRBJ2-1, with D possibly called TRBD1 or TRBD2 (6 bases each). The CDR3 is 14 amino acids. CDR1 and CDR2 from the germline V gene are LNHDA and SQIVND (reference sequence). Trimming left V 5 bases short and J 7 bases short, with 15 bases between. CDR3 sequence (DNA): TGTGCCAGTAGTTGGGGGGCCTTGAATAATGAGCAGTTCTTC. Translation gives CASSWGALNNEQFF.

Only a few counts were recorded for this clonotype. This chain uses TRBV27 with TRBJ2-7; the D is unclear. Germline V gene sequence: CDR1 MNHEY, CDR2 SMNVEV (reference sequence). This CDR3 region has 13 residues. V was trimmed by 6 bases and J by 2 bases, leaving 11 bases between them. The CDR3 coding sequence is TGTGCCAGCAGCCGACCCCCCGCCTACGAGCAGTACTTC. It codes for CASSRPPAYEQYF.

This clonotype was counted only a few times. The V and J genes are TRBV12-3 or TRBV12-4 and TRBJ1-1, with 10 nucleotides matching TRBD1. This CDR3 has 16 residues. The V segment lost 6 bases and the J segment 5 bases; nucleotides outside the gene matches: 12. CDR3 DNA: TGTGCCAGCAGCGTTAGACAGGGGGCTAACAGGACTGAAGCTTTCTTT. This codes for CASSVRQGANRTEAFF.

This clonotype was seen a handful of times. V usage is TRBV6-6 and J usage is TRBJ1-2; D might be TRBD1 (5 bases). Germline lookup yields CDR1 MNHNY and CDR2 SVGAGI (reference sequence). V was trimmed by 2 bases and J by 0 bases, leaving 13 bases between them. CDR3 length: 16 amino acids. CDR3 sequence (DNA): TGTGCCAGCAGTTACCCTCGGGACCAAGCTAACTATGGCTACACCTTC. Protein product: CASSYPRDQANYGYTF.

The V and J genes are TRBV5-1 and TRBJ2-3; a possible D gene is TRBD2 (6 bases). The V gene lost 6 bases and the J gene lost 2 bases, with 16 bases spanning the gap. The CDR3 runs 15 residues. In germline, CDR1 is SGHRS, CDR2 YFSETQ. CDR3 region: CASTPRQGLTDTQYF. CDR3 nucleotide sequence: TGCGCCAGCACTCCAAGGCAGGGACTCACAGATACGCAGTATTTT.

This clonotype has more than one count but fewer than ten. The chain carries TRBV7-2 and TRBJ1-2; no clear D gene. V was cut by 2 bases and J by 7 bases, with 11 bases left in between. The CDR3 contains 13 residues. Germline V CDR1 and CDR2: SGHTA, FQGNSA. In nucleotides, the CDR3 is TGTGCCAGCAGCTTATCGGGAGTGGTTGGCTACACCTTC. Translating gives CASSLSGVVGYTF.

The CDR3 region has the DNA TGCGCCAGCAGTACTGGCGCCCTAGACGAGACCCAGTACTTC. This gives the protein CASSTGALDETQYF. V gene TRBV5-1 combines with J gene TRBJ2-5; D gene uncertain. The CDR3 is made up of 14 amino acids. Germline values: CDR1 SGHRS, CDR2 YFSETQ. Deletions cut 5 bases from V and 5 bases from J, with 16 bases between.

The chain has TRBV6-6 and TRBJ2-7; D possibly corresponds to TRBD1 (6 bases). Trimming pared 6 bases from V and 1 base from J, leaving 16 bases between. This CDR3 region has 15 residues. Germline V gene sequence: CDR1 MNHNY, CDR2 SVGAGI (reference sequence). CDR3 bases: TGTGCCAGCAGGAAAGCAGGGGAGACGTCCTACGAGCAGTACTTC. Translation: CASRKAGETSYEQYF.

The sample holds a few counts of this clonotype. The chain recombines TRBV2 with TRBJ2-5; a possible D gene is TRBD2 (6 bases). The germline CDR1 and CDR2 sequences are SNHLY and FYNNEI. The length of the CDR3 is 13 residues. Trimming took off 7 bases at V and 5 bases at J, with 14 bases between the two ends. The CDR3 spells CASIRIGRETQYF. CDR3 DNA sequence: TGTGCCAGCATTCGGATAGGGAGGGAGACCCAGTACTTC.

V gene TRBV28 combines with J gene TRBJ2-7; D is ambiguous. CDR1 is MDHEN and CDR2 is SYDVKM in the germline V gene. Trimming removed 3 bases at V and 2 bases at J, with 8 bases between. The CDR3 loop spans 13 amino acids. The CDR3 DNA is TGTGCCAGCAGTTTCCGGCGAACCTACGAGCAGTACTTC. This translates into CASSFRRTYEQYF.

This clonotype was counted a few times. This chain links TRBV6-6 with TRBJ1-5; D unclear. Trimming removed 0 bases from V and 3 bases from J, with 15 bases in between. The CDR3 runs 17 residues. In germline, CDR1 is MNHNY, CDR2 SVGAGI (reference sequence). This chain's CDR3 is CASSYSWQVRANQPQHF. Written as DNA, the CDR3 is TGTGCCAGCAGTTACTCCTGGCAAGTGAGGGCCAATCAGCCCCAGCATTTT.

The V and J genes are TRBV20-1 and TRBJ2-5, with D hard to call. The J call may not be correct, given that the DNA end is closer to TRBJ2-7. CDR3 length equals 14 residues. Germline assignment: CDR1 DFQATT and CDR2 SNEGSKA (reference sequence). The CDR3 is CSATTHSKTYEQYF. The CDR3 nucleotides are TGCAGTGCTACCACCCACAGCAAGACCTACGAGCAGTACTTC.

Written as DNA, the CDR3 is TGTGCCAGCAGTGAATTTGGGGCCGATGTCAACTACAATGAGCAGTTCTTC. Translation: CASSEFGADVNYNEQFF. The rearrangement links TRBV6-1 to TRBJ2-1; perhaps TRBD1 as D (5 bases). V shed 2 bases and J shed 3 bases, with 17 bases lying between them. In germline, CDR1 is MNHNS, CDR2 SASEGT. The CDR3 length is 17 residues.